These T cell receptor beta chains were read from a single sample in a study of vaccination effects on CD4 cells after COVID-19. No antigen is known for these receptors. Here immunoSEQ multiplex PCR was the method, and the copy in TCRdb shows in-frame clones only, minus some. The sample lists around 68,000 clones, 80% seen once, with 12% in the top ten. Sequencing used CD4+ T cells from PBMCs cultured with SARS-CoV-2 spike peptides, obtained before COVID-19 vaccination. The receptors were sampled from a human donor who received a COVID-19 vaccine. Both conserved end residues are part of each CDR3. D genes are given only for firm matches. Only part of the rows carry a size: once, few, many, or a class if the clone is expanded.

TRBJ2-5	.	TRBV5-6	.	CASQTSETQYF	TGTGCCAGCCAGACCTCGGAGACCCAGTACTTC
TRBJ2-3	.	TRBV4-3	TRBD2	CASSQFPPSGDTDTQYF	TGCGCCAGCAGCCAATTCCCCCCTAGCGGGGACACAGATACGCAGTATTTT
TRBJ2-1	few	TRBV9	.	CASSVDPPGRLSEQFF	TGTGCCAGCAGCGTGGATCCACCGGGACGGCTAAGTGAGCAGTTCTTC
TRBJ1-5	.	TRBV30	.	CAWNIGSTNQPQHF	TGTGCCTGGAATATAGGGTCCACCAATCAGCCCCAGCATTTT
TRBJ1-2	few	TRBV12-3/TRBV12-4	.	CASSRQIRLGYTF	TGTGCCAGCAGCCGACAGATTCGCCTTGGCTACACCTTC
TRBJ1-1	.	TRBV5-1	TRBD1	CASSPLMWTGGFVTEAFF	TGCGCCAGCAGCCCCTTGATGTGGACAGGGGGGTTTGTCACTGAAGCTTTCTTT
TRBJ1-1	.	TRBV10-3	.	CAISAVSTEAFF	TGTGCCATCAGCGCGGTTTCGACTGAAGCTTTCTTT
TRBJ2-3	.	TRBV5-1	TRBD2	CASRAGGLADTQYF	TGCGCCAGCAGGGCGGGGGGGCTTGCAGATACGCAGTATTTT
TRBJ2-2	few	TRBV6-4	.	CASSDEAERLFF	TGTGCCAGCAGTGACGAGGCAGAACGGCTGTTTTTT
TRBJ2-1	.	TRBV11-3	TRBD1	CASSQRQGSTEQFF	TGTGCCAGCAGCCAGAGACAGGGATCAACTGAGCAGTTCTTC
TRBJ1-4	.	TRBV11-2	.	CASSLGQYYEKLFF	TGTGCCAGCAGCTTAGGGCAGTACTATGAAAAACTGTTTTTT
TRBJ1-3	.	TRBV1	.	CTSSLGLFGNTIYF	TGCACCAGCAGCCTCGGACTGTTTGGAAACACCATATATTTT
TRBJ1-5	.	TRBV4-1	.	CASSQDGGYSNQPQHF	TGCGCCAGCAGCCAAGATGGTGGCTATAGCAATCAGCCCCAGCATTTT
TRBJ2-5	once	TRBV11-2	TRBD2	CASSPSGGEETQYF	TGTGCCAGCAGCCCTAGCGGGGGGGAGGAGACCCAGTACTTC
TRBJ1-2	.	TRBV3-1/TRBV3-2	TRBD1	CASSQRSGGGYTF	TGTGCCAGCAGCCAACGGTCAGGGGGAGGCTACACCTTC
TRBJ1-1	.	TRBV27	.	CASSSKGSRGVTEAFF	TGTGCCAGCAGTTCAAAGGGGTCGAGAGGGGTCACTGAAGCTTTCTTT
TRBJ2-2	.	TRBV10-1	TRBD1	CASSGTVTGELFF	TGCGCCAGCAGCGGGACAGTGACCGGGGAGCTGTTTTTT
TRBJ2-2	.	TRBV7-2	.	CASSLVYPGATGTGELFF	TGTGCCAGCAGCTTAGTTTATCCGGGGGCGACGGGCACCGGGGAGCTGTTTTTT
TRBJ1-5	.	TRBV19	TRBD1	CASSLGQGGNQPQHF	TGTGCCAGTAGTCTCGGCCAGGGGGGCAATCAGCCCCAGCATTTT
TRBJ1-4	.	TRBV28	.	CASSLVPGSRFNEKLFF	TGTGCCAGCAGCCTAGTTCCAGGGTCGCGTTTTAATGAAAAACTGTTTTTT
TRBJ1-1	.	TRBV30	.	CAWSENRNTEAFF	TGTGCCTGGAGTGAGAACAGGAACACTGAAGCTTTCTTT
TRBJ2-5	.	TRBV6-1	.	CASSEARGQETQYF	TGTGCCAGCAGTGAAGCGAGAGGCCAAGAGACCCAGTACTTC
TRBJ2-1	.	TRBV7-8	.	CASSLRQGYNEQFF	TGTGCCAGCAGCTTAAGGCAGGGGTACAATGAGCAGTTCTTC
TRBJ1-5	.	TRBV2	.	CASGPDSNQPQHF	TGTGCCAGCGGGCCGGACAGCAATCAGCCCCAGCATTTT
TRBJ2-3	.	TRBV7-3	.	CASSLSFGNADTQYF	TGTGCCAGCAGCTTGTCTTTTGGTAACGCAGATACGCAGTATTTT
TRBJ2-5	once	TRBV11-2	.	CASSLRGFVQETQYF	TGTGCCAGCAGCTTAAGGGGGTTTGTGCAAGAGACCCAGTACTTC
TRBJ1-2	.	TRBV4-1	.	CASSQGKGRQVWNYGYTF	TGCGCCAGCAGCCAAGGAAAGGGACGTCAAGTCTGGAACTATGGCTACACCTTC
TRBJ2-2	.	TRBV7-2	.	CASSLARGGAGELFF	TGTGCCAGCAGCTTAGCAAGGGGTGGGGCCGGGGAGCTGTTTTTT
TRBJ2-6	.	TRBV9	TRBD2	CASSVRGGADGANVLTF	TGTGCCAGCAGCGTACGGGGGGGCGCGGATGGGGCCAACGTCCTGACTTTC
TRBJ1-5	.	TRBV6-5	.	CASSSGNQPQHF	TGTGCCAGCAGTTCAGGCAATCAGCCCCAGCATTTT
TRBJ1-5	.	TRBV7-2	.	CASSLRGTQPQHF	TGTGCCAGCAGCTTGCGGGGTACGCAGCCCCAGCATTTT
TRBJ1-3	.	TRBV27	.	CASSLRATSTGNTIYF	TGTGCCAGCAGTTTACGGGCCACCTCGACTGGAAACACCATATATTTT
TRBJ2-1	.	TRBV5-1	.	CASSSTGLNYNEQFF	TGCGCCAGCAGCTCTACGGGACTCAACTACAATGAGCAGTTCTTC
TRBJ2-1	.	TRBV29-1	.	CSVLGRRGGGVNEQFF	TGCAGCGTTCTAGGGCGGCGGGGCGGAGGAGTCAATGAGCAGTTCTTC
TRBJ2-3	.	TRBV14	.	CASSPQGYAQYF	TGTGCCAGCAGCCCCCAGGGGTACGCGCAGTATTTT
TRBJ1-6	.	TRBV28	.	CASSLPANSPLHF	TGTGCCAGCAGTTTGCCGGCCAATTCACCCCTCCACTTT
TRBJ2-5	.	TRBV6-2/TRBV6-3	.	CASSYGGSQETQYF	TGTGCCAGCAGTTACGGTGGCAGTCAAGAGACCCAGTACTTC
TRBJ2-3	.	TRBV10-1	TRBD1	CASRDRETDTQYF	TGCGCCAGCCGGGACAGGGAAACAGATACGCAGTATTTT
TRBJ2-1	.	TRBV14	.	CASSIPRVGNEQFF	TGTGCCAGCAGCATTCCAAGGGTCGGGAATGAGCAGTTCTTC
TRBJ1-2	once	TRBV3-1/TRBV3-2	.	CASSPLNGGNRGYTF	TGTGCCAGCAGCCCACTAAACGGAGGGAACAGAGGCTACACCTTC
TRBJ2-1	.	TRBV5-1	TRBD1	CASSRDRNFDEQFF	TGCGCCAGCAGCCGGGACAGGAATTTCGATGAGCAGTTCTTC
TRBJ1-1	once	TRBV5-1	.	CASSPTQNTEAFF	TGCGCCAGCAGCCCGACCCAGAACACTGAAGCTTTCTTT
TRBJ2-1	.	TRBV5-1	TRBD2	CASSSFLAASSYNEQFF	TGCGCCAGCAGCTCCTTCCTAGCGGCGAGCTCCTACAATGAGCAGTTCTTC
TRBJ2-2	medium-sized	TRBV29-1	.	CSAPTGNTGELFF	TGCAGCGCGCCGACAGGGAACACCGGGGAGCTGTTTTTT
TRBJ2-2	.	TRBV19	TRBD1	CASRRDSLDPGELFF	TGTGCCAGTAGGAGGGACAGCTTAGACCCCGGGGAGCTGTTTTTT
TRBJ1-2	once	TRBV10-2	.	CASTIGQGIYGYTF	TGCGCCAGCACTATTGGGCAGGGTATCTATGGCTACACCTTC
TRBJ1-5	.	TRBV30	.	CAWSRPGGGAQPQHF	TGTGCCTGGAGTAGGCCTGGGGGGGGCGCCCAGCCCCAGCATTTT
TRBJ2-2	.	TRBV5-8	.	CASRHRDKKNTGELFF	TGTGCCAGCAGACACCGGGACAAGAAGAACACCGGGGAGCTGTTTTTT
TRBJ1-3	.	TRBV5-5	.	CASSTHASSGNTIYF	TGTGCCAGCAGCACCCACGCCAGCTCTGGAAACACCATATATTTT
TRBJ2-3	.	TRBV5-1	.	CASSLGLGGGTDTQYF	TGCGCCAGCAGCTTGGGCCTTGGGGGTGGTACAGATACGCAGTATTTT
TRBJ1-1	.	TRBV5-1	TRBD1	CASRTMLQGVGTEAFF	TGCGCCAGCAGAACCATGTTACAGGGGGTGGGCACTGAAGCTTTCTTT
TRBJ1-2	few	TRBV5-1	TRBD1	CASSTEAGGYGYTF	TGCGCCAGCAGCACGGAGGCAGGGGGATATGGCTACACCTTC
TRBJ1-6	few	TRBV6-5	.	CASRYSGSSPLHF	TGTGCCAGCAGGTACTCAGGGTCTTCACCCCTCCACTTT
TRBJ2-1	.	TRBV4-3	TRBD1	CASSRGDRGPNEQFF	TGCGCCAGCAGTCGGGGGGACAGGGGGCCCAATGAGCAGTTCTTC
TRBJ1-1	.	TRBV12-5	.	CASGSDPYTEAFF	TGTGCTAGTGGGTCGGATCCTTACACTGAAGCTTTCTTT
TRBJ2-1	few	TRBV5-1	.	CASSLAQSSYNEQFF	TGCGCCAGCAGCTTGGCACAAAGCTCCTACAATGAGCAGTTCTTC
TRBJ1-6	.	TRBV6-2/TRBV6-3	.	CASSYSRAAGLINSPLHF	TGTGCCAGCAGTTACTCGAGGGCAGCAGGACTAATTAATTCACCCCTCCACTTT